A selection of T cell receptor beta chains follows, all from one sample in a study of cytomegalovirus exposure and HLA in healthy donors. Produced via immunoSEQ multiplex PCR; TCRdb's table is partial and in-frame only. The sample comprises around 97,000 clones, approximately 64% of which are singletons, and around 3.5% rests with the top ten. Sequencing was done on a sample of PBMCs. These receptors originate from a woman aged 45-60 years in good health and CMV-seronegative. The CDR3 runs from the conserved cysteine through the conserved F or W. The D gene is left open where the match is weak. Some rows have no size entry. The others give once, few or many, or a class for an expanded clone.

d_call	v_call	j_call	clone_size	cdr3_nt	cdr3_aa
TRBD2	TRBV4-2	TRBJ2-7	-	TGTGCCAGCAGCCAAGATCCGGGGACTAGCGGGCTTGAGCAGTACTTC	CASSQDPGTSGLEQYF
TRBD2	TRBV7-2	TRBJ2-5	few	TGTGCCAGCAGCTTGAGCGGGGGCCCCCAAGAGACCCAGTACTTC	CASSLSGGPQETQYF
TRBD1	TRBV29-1	TRBJ1-1	-	TGCAGCGTCGACAGGGGGCGGGTTGAAGCTTTCTTT	CSVDRGRVEAFF
-	TRBV14	TRBJ2-7	-	TGTGCCAGCAGCCAAGCTTACGAGCAGTACTTC	CASSQAYEQYF
TRBD1	TRBV5-4	TRBJ2-5	-	TGTGCCAGCAGCCCGGACAGGGGTTATTATGAGACCCAGTACTTC	CASSPDRGYYETQYF
TRBD1	TRBV7-9	TRBJ1-2	-	TGTGCCAGCAGCTCAGGACAGGGTGGCTACACCTTC	CASSSGQGGYTF
-	TRBV27	TRBJ2-6	-	TGTGCCAGCAGTTTGGGCACTGGGGCCAACGTCCTGACTTTC	CASSLGTGANVLTF
TRBD1	TRBV4-3	TRBJ2-7	-	TGCGCCAGCAGCCAAGTTTCGGGGACAGGGCCCTACGAGCAGTACTTC	CASSQVSGTGPYEQYF
TRBD2	TRBV19	TRBJ2-1	-	TGTGCCAGTAGAGCTAGCGGGGTAAGCTCCTACAATGAGCAGTTCTTC	CASRASGVSSYNEQFF
-	TRBV9	TRBJ1-2	-	TGTGCCAGCAGCTCCGACGGAGCGTATGGCTACACCTTC	CASSSDGAYGYTF
-	TRBV6-1	TRBJ1-3	-	TGTGCCAGCAGTGAAGTGGCAGACACCATATATTTT	CASSEVADTIYF
-	TRBV7-2	TRBJ2-1	few	TGTGCCAGCGAAGACAGGCCCTACAATGAGCAGTTCTTC	CASEDRPYNEQFF
TRBD2	TRBV5-4	TRBJ2-1	-	TGTGCCAGCAGTTTGGGGGGGACTACCTACAATGAGCAGTTCTTC	CASSLGGTTYNEQFF
TRBD2	TRBV7-2	TRBJ2-7	few	TGTGCCAGCAGCTTAGGACTAGCGGTAACAGAGCAGTACTTC	CASSLGLAVTEQYF
-	TRBV5-1	TRBJ1-5	few	TGCGCCAGCAGCTTGGGTGAGGGCAATCAGCCCCAGCATTTT	CASSLGEGNQPQHF
TRBD2	TRBV18	TRBJ2-7	-	TGTGCCAGCTCACCAGGGACTAGCGGGAACTACGAGCAGTACTTC	CASSPGTSGNYEQYF
-	TRBV12-5	TRBJ1-1	few	TGTGCTAGTGGTTTGGTTCAGGGTAGGGGGGCTTTCTTT	CASGLVQGRGAFF
TRBD2	TRBV11-2	TRBJ2-1	-	TGTGCCAGCAGCTTACAGCGGGGGGCCTACAATGAGCAGTTCTTC	CASSLQRGAYNEQFF
TRBD2	TRBV28	TRBJ2-7	-	TGTGCCAGCAGCCCCGGCGGGAGCACCTACGAGCAGTACTTC	CASSPGGSTYEQYF
-	TRBV2	TRBJ2-3	-	TGTGCCAGCAGTGAAGTCCCCCTCTCCAGTCTAGATACGCAGTATTTT	CASSEVPLSSLDTQYF
TRBD1	TRBV4-2	TRBJ1-2	-	TGTGCCAGCGGCCAGGGACAGGCCACTGGTGACTACACCTTC	CASGQGQATGDYTF
TRBD1	TRBV7-9	TRBJ1-4	-	TGTGCCAGCAGCTCCTCAGACAGGGTGATGAGAGAAAAACTGTTTTTT	CASSSSDRVMREKLFF
-	TRBV2	TRBJ1-1	-	TGTGCCAGCACGAGGTTGACGAGTGTGAACACTGAAGCTTTCTTT	CASTRLTSVNTEAFF